The entry that follows covers one TCR beta chain sequence. Its antigen is unknown. This record belongs to a study of T cells in Graves' hyperthyroidism and ophthalmopathy. Study-wide context: Peripheral blood samples were taken at initial diagnosis, prior to any treatment. Overall study results and limits: Peripheral blood also featured most of the thyroid clonotypes expanded above 0.001. Classification by a 13 V-J model distinguished ophthalmopathy from stable hyperthyroidism.

Germline V gene lookup returns CDR1 SGHVS and CDR2 FQNEAQ. The CDR3 contains 19 residues. Trimming cost V 5 bases and J 6 bases, with 29 bases left between them. Exclusion of patients followed from uncontrolled infection, other autoimmune disease, pregnancy or lactation. TCR beta CDR3 regions were amplified from RNA transcripts. TCR CDR3 underwent first-round RT-PCR with the HTBI primer set. TCRdb recomputed calls from the multiplex PCR reads with MiXCR, one row per CDR3 protein. The profile shows approximately 600,000 distinct CDR3 sequences, 20% to 25% of them singletons. What was sequenced was blood. The genes are TRBV7-8 and TRBJ1-5; D possibly corresponds to TRBD1 (5 bases). The origin of this receptor is a young man with Graves' ophthalmopathy. The CDR3 sequence is CASSPHRGRWVSGPQPQHF. In DNA, the CDR3 is TGTGCCAGCAGCCCCCATCGGGGACGGTGGGTTTCGGGACCTCAGCCCCAGCATTTT.